This is a list of T cell receptor beta chains from one sample in a study of shared clonotypes between healthy human individuals. Clones were sequenced by immunoSEQ multiplex PCR, and TCRdb holds only the in-frame ones, with some missing. The table shows some 2,000,000 clones, with roughly 94% occurring only once. Sequenced input: naive CD8+ T cells sorted from blood. Every receptor here comes from a man aged 18 to 29 in good health. CDR3s include the opening cysteine and the closing phenylalanine or tryptophan. The D gene is left open where the match is weak. For some rows the clone size is stated as once, few or many, or as a class when expanded; others skip it.

abundance: once; d_gene: -; len: 15; v_gene: TRBV30; j_gene: TRBJ2-7; CDR3nt: TGTGCCTGGAGTGTACCTGGGGACGGCGGCTACGAGCAGTACTTC; CDR3aa: CAWSVPGDGGYEQYF
abundance: -; d_gene: TRBD1; len: 15; v_gene: TRBV27; j_gene: TRBJ2-7; CDR3nt: TGTGCCAGCAGTTTATCAGGGGGCTTCGCCTACGAGCAGTACTTC; CDR3aa: CASSLSGGFAYEQYF
abundance: -; d_gene: -; len: 14; v_gene: TRBV11-2; j_gene: TRBJ2-5; CDR3nt: TGTGCCAGCAGCTCCGGACATTTCCAAGAGACCCAGTACTTC; CDR3aa: CASSSGHFQETQYF
abundance: -; d_gene: TRBD1; len: 16; v_gene: TRBV27; j_gene: TRBJ1-3; CDR3nt: TGTGCCAGCAGTGTCACAGGGGTCTCTTCTGGAAACACCATATATTTT; CDR3aa: CASSVTGVSSGNTIYF
abundance: -; d_gene: -; len: 14; v_gene: TRBV5-1; j_gene: TRBJ2-7; CDR3nt: TGCGCCAGCAGCTTGGAAGGGGCCTGGGGCGAGCAGTACTTC; CDR3aa: CASSLEGAWGEQYF
abundance: -; d_gene: -; len: 15; v_gene: TRBV5-6; j_gene: TRBJ2-6; CDR3nt: TGTGCCAGCAGCTTGGTCGACTCTGGGGCCAACGTCCTGACTTTC; CDR3aa: CASSLVDSGANVLTF
abundance: -; d_gene: -; len: 15; v_gene: TRBV30; j_gene: TRBJ2-5; CDR3nt: TGTGCCTGGAGTGTAGGAACAGGGCCTCAAGAGACCCAGTACTTC; CDR3aa: CAWSVGTGPQETQYF
abundance: -; d_gene: TRBD1; len: 13; v_gene: TRBV7-6; j_gene: TRBJ1-2; CDR3nt: TGTGCCAGCAGCTCGGACAGGGGCTATGGCTACACCTTC; CDR3aa: CASSSDRGYGYTF
abundance: -; d_gene: -; len: 11; v_gene: TRBV10-1; j_gene: TRBJ1-4; CDR3nt: TGCGCCAGCAGTGAGTGTGAAAAACTGTTTTTT; CDR3aa: CASSECEKLFF
abundance: once; d_gene: -; len: 15; v_gene: TRBV10-3; j_gene: TRBJ1-2; CDR3nt: TGTGCCATCAGTGATGAATTTATGACAGCCCCTGGCTACACCTTC; CDR3aa: CAISDEFMTAPGYTF
abundance: -; d_gene: -; len: 16; v_gene: TRBV11-2; j_gene: TRBJ1-4; CDR3nt: TGTGCCAGCAGCTTATTATTGGGGGGCTTTGGAGAAAAACTGTTTTTT; CDR3aa: CASSLLLGGFGEKLFF
abundance: -; d_gene: -; len: 16; v_gene: TRBV27; j_gene: TRBJ1-4; CDR3nt: TGTGCCAGCAGTTACTCAGCAGGGGAAACTAATGAAAAACTGTTTTTT; CDR3aa: CASSYSAGETNEKLFF
abundance: once; d_gene: -; len: 14; v_gene: TRBV13; j_gene: TRBJ2-7; CDR3nt: TGTGCCAGCAGCTCGCCCCGGGACGGGTACGAGCAGTACTTC; CDR3aa: CASSSPRDGYEQYF
abundance: -; d_gene: -; len: 14; v_gene: TRBV5-1; j_gene: TRBJ1-1; CDR3nt: TGCGCCAGCAGCTTGCGTGTAGCGAACACTGAAGCTTTCTTT; CDR3aa: CASSLRVANTEAFF
abundance: -; d_gene: TRBD1; len: 17; v_gene: TRBV5-1; j_gene: TRBJ2-3; CDR3nt: TGCGCCAGCAGCTTGGCCTTTATGGCAGGGGGCGCAGATACGCAGTATTTT; CDR3aa: CASSLAFMAGGADTQYF
abundance: -; d_gene: -; len: 14; v_gene: TRBV27; j_gene: TRBJ2-7; CDR3nt: TGTGCCAGCAGTTTAAGGCGGGATTCCTACGAGCAGTACTTC; CDR3aa: CASSLRRDSYEQYF
abundance: -; d_gene: -; len: 13; v_gene: TRBV6-5; j_gene: TRBJ2-5; CDR3nt: TGTGCCAGCAGCCTGTTGGGGCAAGAGACCCAGTACTTC; CDR3aa: CASSLLGQETQYF
abundance: -; d_gene: TRBD1; len: 16; v_gene: TRBV15; j_gene: TRBJ2-5; CDR3nt: TGTGCCACCAGCAGTGGACAGGGGACTCCCCAAGAGACCCAGTACTTC; CDR3aa: CATSSGQGTPQETQYF
abundance: -; d_gene: TRBD2; len: 17; v_gene: TRBV27; j_gene: TRBJ2-1; CDR3nt: TGTGCCAGCAGTTCCCTAAGCACTAGCGGGGGGAACAATGAGCAGTTCTTC; CDR3aa: CASSSLSTSGGNNEQFF
abundance: -; d_gene: -; len: 14; v_gene: TRBV14; j_gene: TRBJ2-7; CDR3nt: TGTGCCAGCAGCCACCTAGACAGGCGCTACGAGCAGTACTTC; CDR3aa: CASSHLDRRYEQYF
abundance: -; d_gene: TRBD2; len: 14; v_gene: TRBV11-2; j_gene: TRBJ2-7; CDR3nt: TGTGCCAGCAGCTTAGTTAGCGGGGGCTACGAGCAGTACTTC; CDR3aa: CASSLVSGGYEQYF
abundance: -; d_gene: -; len: 15; v_gene: TRBV11-3; j_gene: TRBJ1-1; CDR3nt: TGTGCCAGCAGCTCCCCGTGGGCAGCTAACACTGAAGCTTTCTTT; CDR3aa: CASSSPWAANTEAFF
abundance: -; d_gene: TRBD1; len: 14; v_gene: TRBV6-5; j_gene: TRBJ1-2; CDR3nt: TGTGCCAGCAGTTACTCGGGGACAGTATATGGCTACACCTTC; CDR3aa: CASSYSGTVYGYTF
abundance: -; d_gene: -; len: 14; v_gene: TRBV30; j_gene: TRBJ1-2; CDR3nt: TGTGCCTGGAGTGTACTAGGGGGAAACTATGGCTACACCTTC; CDR3aa: CAWSVLGGNYGYTF
abundance: -; d_gene: TRBD1; len: 15; v_gene: TRBV19; j_gene: TRBJ1-1; CDR3nt: TGTGCCAGTAGTATGACAGGGAGCATGTACACTGAAGCTTTCTTT; CDR3aa: CASSMTGSMYTEAFF
abundance: -; d_gene: -; len: 13; v_gene: TRBV6-5; j_gene: TRBJ2-7; CDR3nt: TGTGCCAGCAGTTACTCGATCGGGGGCGAGCAGTACTTC; CDR3aa: CASSYSIGGEQYF
abundance: -; d_gene: -; len: 15; v_gene: TRBV9; j_gene: TRBJ2-2; CDR3nt: TGTGCCAGCAGCGTAACGCGGGAGAACACCGGGGAGCTGTTTTTT; CDR3aa: CASSVTRENTGELFF
abundance: -; d_gene: -; len: 15; v_gene: TRBV6-5; j_gene: TRBJ2-3; CDR3nt: TGTGCCAGCAGTTACATTGGGACTAGCACAGATACGCAGTATTTT; CDR3aa: CASSYIGTSTDTQYF
abundance: -; d_gene: -; len: 14; v_gene: TRBV9; j_gene: TRBJ1-5; CDR3nt: TGTGCCAGCAGCCGGGGCTATAGCAATCAGCCCCAGCATTTT; CDR3aa: CASSRGYSNQPQHF
abundance: -; d_gene: TRBD1; len: 17; v_gene: TRBV29-1; j_gene: TRBJ2-7; CDR3nt: TGCAGCGTTGAAGAACTAGGGGGCCAGGGGATTTCCTACGAGCAGTACTTC; CDR3aa: CSVEELGGQGISYEQYF
abundance: -; d_gene: -; len: 16; v_gene: TRBV2; j_gene: TRBJ2-1; CDR3nt: TGTGCCAGCAGTGACGGGGGACACTTCTCCTACAATGAGCAGTTCTTC; CDR3aa: CASSDGGHFSYNEQFF
abundance: -; d_gene: -; len: 14; v_gene: TRBV9; j_gene: TRBJ1-2; CDR3nt: TGTGCCAGCAGCCCCTTCTTGACGGACTATGGCTACACCTTC; CDR3aa: CASSPFLTDYGYTF
abundance: -; d_gene: TRBD1; len: 15; v_gene: TRBV5-4; j_gene: TRBJ2-7; CDR3nt: TGTGCCAGCAGCTTGGGGGGACAGGAGTTCTACGAGCAGTACTTC; CDR3aa: CASSLGGQEFYEQYF
abundance: -; d_gene: TRBD1; len: 16; v_gene: TRBV27; j_gene: TRBJ2-2; CDR3nt: TGTGCCAGCAGTCCGTCGGGACAGGGGTACACCGGGGAGCTGTTTTTT; CDR3aa: CASSPSGQGYTGELFF
abundance: -; d_gene: -; len: 13; v_gene: TRBV11-2; j_gene: TRBJ2-7; CDR3nt: TGTGCCAGCAGCTTGTCTCATGGATACGAGCAGTACTTC; CDR3aa: CASSLSHGYEQYF
abundance: -; d_gene: -; len: 15; v_gene: TRBV4-3; j_gene: TRBJ1-4; CDR3nt: TGCGCCAGCAGCCGTGTCACAGGGACTAATGAAAAACTGTTTTTT; CDR3aa: CASSRVTGTNEKLFF
abundance: -; d_gene: -; len: 11; v_gene: TRBV27; j_gene: TRBJ2-7; CDR3nt: TGTGCCAGCAGTACGGGCTACGAGCAGTACTTC; CDR3aa: CASSTGYEQYF
abundance: -; d_gene: -; len: 15; v_gene: TRBV27; j_gene: TRBJ2-7; CDR3nt: TGTGCCAGCAGACTTACGGGACCAGCTACCTACGAGCAGTACTTC; CDR3aa: CASRLTGPATYEQYF
abundance: -; d_gene: TRBD1; len: 16; v_gene: TRBV6-6; j_gene: TRBJ1-2; CDR3nt: TGTGCCAGCAGTTACGAGGGCAGGGGGCTCCTCTATGGCTACACCTTC; CDR3aa: CASSYEGRGLLYGYTF
abundance: -; d_gene: TRBD2; len: 15; v_gene: TRBV12-5; j_gene: TRBJ2-7; CDR3nt: TGTGCTAGTGGGATAGGGACTAGCGGAACCTACGAGCAGTACTTC; CDR3aa: CASGIGTSGTYEQYF
abundance: -; d_gene: -; len: 15; v_gene: TRBV6-1; j_gene: TRBJ2-5; CDR3nt: TGTGCCAGCAGTGAAGACGTGGGTCAGCAAGAGACCCAGTACTTC; CDR3aa: CASSEDVGQQETQYF
abundance: few; d_gene: TRBD2; len: 15; v_gene: TRBV27; j_gene: TRBJ2-7; CDR3nt: TGTGCCAGCAGTTTATTCTCTAGCGGGGACTACGAGCAGTACTTC; CDR3aa: CASSLFSSGDYEQYF
abundance: few; d_gene: -; len: 14; v_gene: TRBV9; j_gene: TRBJ2-5; CDR3nt: TGTGCCAGCAGCGTAGGGTGGGGCCAAGAGACCCAGTACTTC; CDR3aa: CASSVGWGQETQYF
abundance: -; d_gene: -; len: 15; v_gene: TRBV7-6; j_gene: TRBJ2-1; CDR3nt: TGTGCCAGCAGCTTAGGCCCGGGGGAGGACGTTGAGCAGTTCTTC; CDR3aa: CASSLGPGEDVEQFF
abundance: -; d_gene: -; len: 15; v_gene: TRBV5-4; j_gene: TRBJ2-3; CDR3nt: TGTGCCAGCAGCTTGGTGGGGAGCGCGGGAGATACGCAGTATTTT; CDR3aa: CASSLVGSAGDTQYF
abundance: -; d_gene: -; len: 16; v_gene: TRBV27; j_gene: TRBJ2-2; CDR3nt: TGTGCCAGCAGTTTATCTCCAGGGGTTCGAACCGGGGAGCTGTTTTTT; CDR3aa: CASSLSPGVRTGELFF
abundance: -; d_gene: -; len: 15; v_gene: TRBV27; j_gene: TRBJ2-7; CDR3nt: TGTGCCAGCAGTTCCCAGCGGAGGGGGGATTACGAGCAGTACTTC; CDR3aa: CASSSQRRGDYEQYF
abundance: -; d_gene: -; len: 15; v_gene: TRBV28; j_gene: TRBJ2-1; CDR3nt: TGTGCCAGCAGTATTAGCAGACGCTCCTACAATGAGCAGTTCTTC; CDR3aa: CASSISRRSYNEQFF
abundance: -; d_gene: -; len: 15; v_gene: TRBV6-1; j_gene: TRBJ2-1; CDR3nt: TGTGCCAGCATACTAGGGGGGACAGCCTACAATGAGCAGTTCTTC; CDR3aa: CASILGGTAYNEQFF
abundance: -; d_gene: TRBD1; len: 13; v_gene: TRBV4-1; j_gene: TRBJ2-7; CDR3nt: TGCGCCAGCAGCCGACAGGGTGGGGACGAGCAGTACTTC; CDR3aa: CASSRQGGDEQYF
abundance: -; d_gene: TRBD1; len: 17; v_gene: TRBV11-2; j_gene: TRBJ1-1; CDR3nt: TGTGCCAGCAGCTTAGAAATAGGAGACAGGGTGAACACTGAAGCTTTCTTT; CDR3aa: CASSLEIGDRVNTEAFF